The clone carrying this T cell receptor beta chain was detected a few times. Sequencing used immunoSEQ v3.0 at survey level. Measured with immunoSEQ multiplex PCR; TCRdb has only the in-frame clones, and not every one. Found here are 20,000 to 30,000 clones, 80% to 90% of them singletons; the top ten hold 8.7%. CDR3 length equals 12 residues. The germline V gene encodes CDR1 SEHNR and CDR2 FQNEAQ (reference sequence). V gave up 5 bases and J gave up 6 bases; unmatched junction bases: 4. The sample is drawn from a study of long-term antiretroviral therapy in people with HIV. This specimen was unsorted PBMCs, taken 1.8 years before starting antiretroviral therapy. This sequence was found in a middle-aged man with HIV. V usage is TRBV7-9 and J usage is TRBJ2-7; TRBD1 matches 7 bases. The CDR3 bases are TGTGCCAGCAGCCCGGGACAGCTCGAGCAGTACTTC. Encoded protein: CASSPGQLEQYF.